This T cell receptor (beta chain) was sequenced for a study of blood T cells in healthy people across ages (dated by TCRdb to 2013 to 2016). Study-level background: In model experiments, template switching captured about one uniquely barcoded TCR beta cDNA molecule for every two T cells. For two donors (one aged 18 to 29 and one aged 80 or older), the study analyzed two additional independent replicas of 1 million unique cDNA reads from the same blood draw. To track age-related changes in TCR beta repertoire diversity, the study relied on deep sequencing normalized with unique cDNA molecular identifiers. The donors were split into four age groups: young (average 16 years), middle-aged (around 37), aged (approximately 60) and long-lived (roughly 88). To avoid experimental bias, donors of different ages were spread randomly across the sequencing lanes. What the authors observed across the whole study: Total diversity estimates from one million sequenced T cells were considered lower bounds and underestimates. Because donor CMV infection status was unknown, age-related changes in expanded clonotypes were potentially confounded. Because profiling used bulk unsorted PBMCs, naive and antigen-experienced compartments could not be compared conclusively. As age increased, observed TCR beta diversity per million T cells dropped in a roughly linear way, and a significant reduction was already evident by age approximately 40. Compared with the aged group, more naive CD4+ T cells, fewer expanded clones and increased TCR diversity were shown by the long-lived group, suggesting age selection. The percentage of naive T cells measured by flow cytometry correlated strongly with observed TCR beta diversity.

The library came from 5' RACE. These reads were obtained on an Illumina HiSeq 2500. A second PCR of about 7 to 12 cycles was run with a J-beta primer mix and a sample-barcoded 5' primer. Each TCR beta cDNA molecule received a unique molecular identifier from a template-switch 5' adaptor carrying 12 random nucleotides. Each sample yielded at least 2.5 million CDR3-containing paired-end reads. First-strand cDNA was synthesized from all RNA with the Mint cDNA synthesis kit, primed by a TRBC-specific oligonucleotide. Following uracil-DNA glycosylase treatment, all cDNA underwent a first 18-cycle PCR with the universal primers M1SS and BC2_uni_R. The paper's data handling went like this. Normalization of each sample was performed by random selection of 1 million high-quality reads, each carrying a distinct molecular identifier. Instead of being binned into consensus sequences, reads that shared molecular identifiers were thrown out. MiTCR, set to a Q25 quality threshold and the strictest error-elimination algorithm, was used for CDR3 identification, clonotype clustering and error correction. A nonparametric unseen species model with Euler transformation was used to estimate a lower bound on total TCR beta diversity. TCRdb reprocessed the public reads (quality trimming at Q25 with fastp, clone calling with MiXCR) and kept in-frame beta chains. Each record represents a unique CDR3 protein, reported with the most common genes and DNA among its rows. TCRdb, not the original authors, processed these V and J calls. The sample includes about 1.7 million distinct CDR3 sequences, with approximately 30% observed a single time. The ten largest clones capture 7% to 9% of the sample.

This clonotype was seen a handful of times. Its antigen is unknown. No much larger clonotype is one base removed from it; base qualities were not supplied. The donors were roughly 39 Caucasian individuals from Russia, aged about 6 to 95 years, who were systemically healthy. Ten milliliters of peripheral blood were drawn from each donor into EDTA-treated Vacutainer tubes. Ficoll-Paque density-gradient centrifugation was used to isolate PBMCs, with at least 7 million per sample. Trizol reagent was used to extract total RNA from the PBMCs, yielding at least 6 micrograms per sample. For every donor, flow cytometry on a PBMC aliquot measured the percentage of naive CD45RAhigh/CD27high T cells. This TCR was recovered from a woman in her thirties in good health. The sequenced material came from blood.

The CDR3 reads CSARDRWGEEPLHF. The DNA is TGCAGTGCTAGAGATAGGTGGGGGGAAGAACCCCTCCACTTT. The chain was built from TRBV20-1 and TRBJ1-6, with TRBD1 tentatively as D gene (5 bases match). The germline V gene (reference sequence) gives CDR1 as DFQATT and CDR2 as SNEGSKA. Trimming takes 0 bases from V and 12 bases from J, and the germline ends sit 15 bases apart. The CDR3 covers 14 residues, taking in both the cysteine and the phenylalanine. The CDR3 DNA has 42 bases and is translated from base 1.